This T cell receptor beta chain came from a study of OX40 agonist ivuxolimab in advanced cancers. At the level of the whole study: Ivuxolimab was a fully human IgG2 agonistic monoclonal antibody targeting the costimulatory receptor OX40 (CD134). Partial responses occurred in three dose-escalation patients: two with cutaneous melanoma and one with hepatocellular carcinoma. Intravenous ivuxolimab was administered to patients every 2 weeks at six dose levels: 0.01, 0.1, 0.3, 1.5, 3 and 10 mg/kg. A male proportion of roughly 85% and a mean age of about 60 years, ranging from roughly 20 to 80, were recorded for the dose-escalation cohort. Peripheral TCRbeta sequencing aimed to test whether ivuxolimab altered TCR sequence diversity and caused clonal T-cell expansion. The paper describes the monotherapy dose-escalation part (N = 52 patients) of the phase I trial of ivuxolimab. Of the roughly 52 dose-escalation patients, hepatocellular carcinoma was present in about 20, melanoma in around 15, renal cell carcinoma in 9 and head and neck cancer in 9. Patients were allowed to have had prior anti-PD-1, anti-PD-L1 or anti-CTLA-4 therapy, and roughly two fifths of the dose-escalation patients had been treated with checkpoint inhibitors.

With regard to this clone: This clone's antigen is unknown. Base qualities are not at hand, and no much larger clone is one base apart.

Patients with a history of autoimmune disease or receiving systemic immunosuppression were excluded from the trial. Peripheral blood for TCR sequencing was collected from all dose cohorts at baseline, on cycle 4 day 1, and on cycle 7 day 1. The samples were drawn from a first-in-human, open-label, multicenter phase I dose-escalation trial of ivuxolimab. The trial enrolled adults with locally advanced or metastatic head and neck squamous cell, hepatocellular, melanoma or renal cell carcinoma. Before TCR sequencing, CD4+ T cells and CD8+ T cells from peripheral blood were sorted into separate populations. Here is what the overall study found, with its caveats: On average, CD8+ T cells showed more expanded clones than CD4+ T cells after ivuxolimab. In the 0.1-3.0 mg/kg groups, partial responders were among the patients with the lowest normalized peripheral clonal expansion, particularly in CD8+ T cells. At doses from 0.1 to 3.0 mg/kg, clonal expansion was seen in both CD4+ and CD8+ blood T cells between baseline and week 6. Low levels of normalized T-cell clonal expansion were also shown by some nonresponding patients. The antigen specificity of the clonally expanded peripheral T cells was not determined.

The trim is 11 bases for V and 2 bases for J, with a gap of 9 bases between the germline ends. From the cysteine up to the phenylalanine, the CDR3 has a length of 11 residues. Left in the record is the CDR3 DNA by itself, 33 bases read in frame from the first base. CDR1 and CDR2 were assigned from the germline V gene as ENHRY and SYGVKD. For sequencing of the TCRbeta CDR3 region, genomic DNA was extracted from the sorted cells. TCRbeta CDR3 regions were sequenced using the immunoSEQ Assay. TCRdb limited this immuneACCESS table to in-frame rearrangements with V and J called. A share of clones is missing; checked studies link under half to unresolved V genes, and the rest is unexplained. The sample has about 69,000 clones on record, roughly nine tenths of them singletons. The leading ten clones occupy more than 12% of the sample.

This clonotype was sampled from an adult with an advanced solid tumor such as melanoma, head and neck, liver or kidney cancer. Sequenced here: CD4+ or CD8+ T cells sorted from blood, sampled in a trial of the OX40 agonist ivuxolimab. The chain was built from TRBV10-3 and TRBJ1-2, with no confidently assigned D gene. The CDR3 region has the sequence CAVPGNYGYTF. At the DNA level, the sequence is TGTGCCGTCCCGGGCAACTATGGCTACACCTTC.